This T cell receptor (beta chain) appears in the sequencing data of a study of shared T cell receptors in the human thymus. This CDR3 is built from 15 residues. Per germline, CDR1 SGHAT and CDR2 FQDESV (reference sequence). The ends were cut back, 6 bases at V and 0 bases at J, with 11 bases in the middle. Some clones are missing from TCRdb's copy, which holds only in-frame ones; the method was immunoSEQ multiplex PCR. This table holds about 710,000 clones, around 87% found once. These data were likewise used in another study, on human thymus T cells. As reported in that work: Healthy Finnish infants undergoing corrective surgery for congenital heart defects were the donors. The study used thymus tissue resected during corrective heart surgery. Thymic as well as blood repertoires seemed to favor certain V and J genes unevenly. Thymic repertoires of unrelated individuals were reported in related research to overlap highly.

Source material: thymocytes. The rearrangement uses TRBV11-1 and TRBJ2-2; no firm D call. The clonotype comes from a boy under two years old with a congenital heart defect. The CDR3 sequence: CASRHSFPNTGELFF. CDR3 nucleotide sequence: TGTGCCAGCAGACACAGCTTCCCGAACACCGGGGAGCTGTTTTTT.